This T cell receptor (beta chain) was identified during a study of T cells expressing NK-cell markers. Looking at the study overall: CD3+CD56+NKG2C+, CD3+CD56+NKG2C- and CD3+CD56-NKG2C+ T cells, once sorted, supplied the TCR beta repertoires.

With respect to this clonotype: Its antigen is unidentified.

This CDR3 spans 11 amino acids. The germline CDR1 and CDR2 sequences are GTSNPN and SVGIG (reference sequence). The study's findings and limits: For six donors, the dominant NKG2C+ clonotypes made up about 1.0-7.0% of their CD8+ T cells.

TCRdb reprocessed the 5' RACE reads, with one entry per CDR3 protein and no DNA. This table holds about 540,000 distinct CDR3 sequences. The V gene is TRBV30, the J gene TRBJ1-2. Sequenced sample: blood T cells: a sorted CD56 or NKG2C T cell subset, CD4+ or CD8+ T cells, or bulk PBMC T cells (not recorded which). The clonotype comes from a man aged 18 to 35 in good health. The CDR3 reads CASTANYGYTF.